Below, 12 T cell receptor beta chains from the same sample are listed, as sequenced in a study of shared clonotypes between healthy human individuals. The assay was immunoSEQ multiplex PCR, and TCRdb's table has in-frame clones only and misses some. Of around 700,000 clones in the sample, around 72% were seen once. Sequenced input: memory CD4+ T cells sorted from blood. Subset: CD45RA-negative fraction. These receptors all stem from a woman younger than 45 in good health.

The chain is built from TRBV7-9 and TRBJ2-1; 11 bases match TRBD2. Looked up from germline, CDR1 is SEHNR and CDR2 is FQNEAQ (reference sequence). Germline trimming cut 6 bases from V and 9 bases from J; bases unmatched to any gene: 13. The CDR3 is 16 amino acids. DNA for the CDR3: TGTGCCAGCAGGCCCCCGGTAGCGGGAGGGCCGGGTGAGCAGTTCTTC. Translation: CASRPPVAGGPGEQFF.

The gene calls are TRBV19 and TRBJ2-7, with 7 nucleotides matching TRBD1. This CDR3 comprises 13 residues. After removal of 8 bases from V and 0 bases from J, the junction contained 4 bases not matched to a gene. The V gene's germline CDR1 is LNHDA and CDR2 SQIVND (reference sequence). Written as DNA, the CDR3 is TGTGCCAGTGCTTACAGGGGCTCCTACGAGCAGTACTTC. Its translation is CASAYRGSYEQYF.

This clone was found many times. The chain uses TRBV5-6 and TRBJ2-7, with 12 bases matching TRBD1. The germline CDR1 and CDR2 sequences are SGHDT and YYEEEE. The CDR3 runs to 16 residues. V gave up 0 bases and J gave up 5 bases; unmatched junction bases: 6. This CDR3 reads CASSLVLGQGAHEQYF. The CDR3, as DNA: TGTGCCAGCAGCTTGGTTTTGGGACAGGGGGCTCACGAGCAGTACTTC.

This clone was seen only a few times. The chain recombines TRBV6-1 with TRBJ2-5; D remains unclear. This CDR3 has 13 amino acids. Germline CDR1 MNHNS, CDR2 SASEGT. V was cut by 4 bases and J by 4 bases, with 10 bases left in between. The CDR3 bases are TGTGCCAGCAGTGTGGAGCGCCGAGAGACCCAGTACTTC. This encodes CASSVERRETQYF.

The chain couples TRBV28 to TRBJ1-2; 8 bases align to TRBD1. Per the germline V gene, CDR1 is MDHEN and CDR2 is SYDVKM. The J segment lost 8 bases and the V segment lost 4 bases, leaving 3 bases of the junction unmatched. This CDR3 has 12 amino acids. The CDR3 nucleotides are TGTGCCAGCAGTTCGGACAGGGTCGGCTACACCTTC. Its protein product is CASSSDRVGYTF.

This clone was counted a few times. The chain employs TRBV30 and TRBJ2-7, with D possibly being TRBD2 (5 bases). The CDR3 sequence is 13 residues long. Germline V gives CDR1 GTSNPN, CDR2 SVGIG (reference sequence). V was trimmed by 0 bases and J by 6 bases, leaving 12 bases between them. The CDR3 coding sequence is TGTGCCTGGAGTGTATTATTACGGGGCGAGCAGTACTTC. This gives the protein CAWSVLLRGEQYF.

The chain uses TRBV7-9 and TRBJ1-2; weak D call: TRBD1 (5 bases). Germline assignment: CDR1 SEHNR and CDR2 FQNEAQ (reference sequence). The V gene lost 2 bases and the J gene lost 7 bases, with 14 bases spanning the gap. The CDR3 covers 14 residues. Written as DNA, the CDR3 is TGTGCCAGCAGCTTATTGGGGGGACGCGGTGGCTACACCTTC. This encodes CASSLLGGRGGYTF.

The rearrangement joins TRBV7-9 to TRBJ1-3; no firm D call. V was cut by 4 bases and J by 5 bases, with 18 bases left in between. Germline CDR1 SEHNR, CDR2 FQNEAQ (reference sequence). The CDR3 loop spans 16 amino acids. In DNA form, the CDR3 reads TGTGCCAGCAGCTCCTCCGGGTCCGCGTGGAGAAACACCATATATTTT. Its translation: CASSSSGSAWRNTIYF.

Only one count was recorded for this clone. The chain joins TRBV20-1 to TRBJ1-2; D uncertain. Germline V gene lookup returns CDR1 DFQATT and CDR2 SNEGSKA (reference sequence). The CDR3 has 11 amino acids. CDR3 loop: CSIFYGFGYTF. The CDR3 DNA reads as TGCAGCATCTTCTACGGATTTGGCTACACCTTC.

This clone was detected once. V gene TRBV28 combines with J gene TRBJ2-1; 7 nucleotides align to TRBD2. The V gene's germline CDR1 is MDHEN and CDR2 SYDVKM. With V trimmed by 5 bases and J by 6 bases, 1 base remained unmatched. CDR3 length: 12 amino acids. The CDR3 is CASSERGNEQFF. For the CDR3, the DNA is TGTGCCAGCAGTGAGCGGGGCAATGAGCAGTTCTTC.

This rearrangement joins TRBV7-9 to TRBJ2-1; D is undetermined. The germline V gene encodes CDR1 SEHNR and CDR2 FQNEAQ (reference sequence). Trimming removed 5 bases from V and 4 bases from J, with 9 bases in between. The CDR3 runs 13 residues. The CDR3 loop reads CASSPTGYNEQFF. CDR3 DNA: TGTGCCAGCAGCCCGACCGGGTACAATGAGCAGTTCTTC. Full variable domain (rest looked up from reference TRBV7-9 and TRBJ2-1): DTGVSQNPRHKITKRGQNVTFRCDPISEHNRLYWYRQTLGQGPEFLTYFQNEAQLEKSRLLSDRFSAERPKGSFSTLEIQRTEQGDSAMYLCASSPTGYNEQFFGPGTRLTVL.

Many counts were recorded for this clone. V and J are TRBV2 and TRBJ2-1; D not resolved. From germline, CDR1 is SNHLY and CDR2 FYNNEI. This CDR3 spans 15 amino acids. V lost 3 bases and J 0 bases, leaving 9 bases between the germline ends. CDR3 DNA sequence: TGTGCCAGCAGTGATGGCGGCAGCTCCTACAATGAGCAGTTCTTC. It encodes CASSDGGSSYNEQFF.